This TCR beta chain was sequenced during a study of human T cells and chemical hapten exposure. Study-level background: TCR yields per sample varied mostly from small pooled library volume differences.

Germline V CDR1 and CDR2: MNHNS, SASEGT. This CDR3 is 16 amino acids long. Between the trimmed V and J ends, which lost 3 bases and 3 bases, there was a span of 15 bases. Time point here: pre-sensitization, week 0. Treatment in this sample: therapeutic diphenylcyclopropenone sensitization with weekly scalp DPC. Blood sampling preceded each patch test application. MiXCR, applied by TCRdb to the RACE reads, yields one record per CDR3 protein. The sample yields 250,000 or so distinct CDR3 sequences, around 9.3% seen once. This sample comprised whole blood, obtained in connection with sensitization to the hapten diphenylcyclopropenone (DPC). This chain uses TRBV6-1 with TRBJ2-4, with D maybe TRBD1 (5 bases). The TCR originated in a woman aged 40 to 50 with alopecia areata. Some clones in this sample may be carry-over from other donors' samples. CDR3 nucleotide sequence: TGTGCCAGCAGTGATTGGTCAGGGCCAGGCAAAAACATTCAGTACTTC. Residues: CASSDWSGPGKNIQYF.